This is a list of T cell receptor beta chains from one sample in a study of T-cell memory formation after mild COVID-19. TCRdb redid the calling of the 5' RACE reads with MiXCR, one entry per CDR3 protein. The sample has roughly 300,000 distinct CDR3 sequences, 8.2% seen once. The sample consisted of PBMCs or a T cell subset sorted from them (not recorded which). These receptors all stem from a young man who had mild COVID-19 (a few samples of this study predate the infection). Cell type and time point are not known. The CDR3 runs from the conserved cysteine through the conserved F or W. A D gene is named only where the DNA matches it firmly.

d_gene: .
v_gene: TRBV4-1
CDR3aa: CASSQDKDSPASTDTQYF

d_gene: .
v_gene: TRBV7-2
CDR3aa: CASSVGTWDSPLHF

d_gene: TRBD2
v_gene: TRBV6-5
CDR3aa: CASSRTSGGWIDTQYF

d_gene: .
v_gene: TRBV9
CDR3aa: CASSRRDGYSYNEQFF

d_gene: .
v_gene: TRBV15
CDR3aa: CATSRGGGGAVKTQYF

d_gene: .
v_gene: TRBV7-2
CDR3aa: CASSSYNSPLHF

d_gene: .
v_gene: TRBV27
CDR3aa: CASSATGELFF

d_gene: TRBD2
v_gene: TRBV9
CDR3aa: CASSSHPAGGSDTQYF

d_gene: TRBD1
v_gene: TRBV7-9
CDR3aa: CASSLNRDSNEQFF

d_gene: .
v_gene: TRBV7-3
CDR3aa: CASSPGGGYTEAFF

d_gene: TRBD1
v_gene: TRBV12-3/TRBV12-4
CDR3aa: CASSPTGAGNQPQHF

d_gene: .
v_gene: TRBV20-1
CDR3aa: CSPTRGPQETQYF

d_gene: TRBD2
v_gene: TRBV20-1
CDR3aa: CSARDPLASGGAGRDTQYF

d_gene: TRBD2
v_gene: TRBV5-1
CDR3aa: CASSRRAGGPDTQYF

d_gene: .
v_gene: TRBV27
CDR3aa: CASSVKAGGLYEQYF

d_gene: TRBD2
v_gene: TRBV11-3
CDR3aa: CASSLWGAGVTGELFF

d_gene: .
v_gene: TRBV11-2
CDR3aa: CASSLGLGSEKLFF

d_gene: .
v_gene: TRBV6-2/TRBV6-3
CDR3aa: CASYGGGEQYF

d_gene: .
v_gene: TRBV2
CDR3aa: CASTTGHGGGNSPLHF

d_gene: .
v_gene: TRBV12-3/TRBV12-4
CDR3aa: CASSSAPGAANYGYTF

d_gene: .
v_gene: TRBV12-3/TRBV12-4
CDR3aa: CASSLGGVGDTQYF

d_gene: .
v_gene: TRBV5-1
CDR3aa: CASSFPGASYNEQFF